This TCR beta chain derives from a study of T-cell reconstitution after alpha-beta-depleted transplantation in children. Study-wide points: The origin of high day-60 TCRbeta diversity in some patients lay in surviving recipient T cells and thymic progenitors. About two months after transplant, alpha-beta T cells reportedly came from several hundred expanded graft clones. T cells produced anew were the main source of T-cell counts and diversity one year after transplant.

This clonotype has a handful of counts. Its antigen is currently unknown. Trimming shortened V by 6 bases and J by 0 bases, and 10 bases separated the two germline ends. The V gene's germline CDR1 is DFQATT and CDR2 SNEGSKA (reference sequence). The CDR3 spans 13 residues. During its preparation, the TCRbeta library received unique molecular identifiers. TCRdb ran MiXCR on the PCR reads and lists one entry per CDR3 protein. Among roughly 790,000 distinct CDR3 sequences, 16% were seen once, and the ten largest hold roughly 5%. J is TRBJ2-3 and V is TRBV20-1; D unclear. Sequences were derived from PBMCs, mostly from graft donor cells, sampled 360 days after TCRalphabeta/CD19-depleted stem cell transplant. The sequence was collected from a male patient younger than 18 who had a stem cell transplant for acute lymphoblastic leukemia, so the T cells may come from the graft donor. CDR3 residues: CSAMSGSTDTQYF. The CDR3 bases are TGCAGTGCCATGAGTGGTAGCACAGATACGCAGTATTTT.